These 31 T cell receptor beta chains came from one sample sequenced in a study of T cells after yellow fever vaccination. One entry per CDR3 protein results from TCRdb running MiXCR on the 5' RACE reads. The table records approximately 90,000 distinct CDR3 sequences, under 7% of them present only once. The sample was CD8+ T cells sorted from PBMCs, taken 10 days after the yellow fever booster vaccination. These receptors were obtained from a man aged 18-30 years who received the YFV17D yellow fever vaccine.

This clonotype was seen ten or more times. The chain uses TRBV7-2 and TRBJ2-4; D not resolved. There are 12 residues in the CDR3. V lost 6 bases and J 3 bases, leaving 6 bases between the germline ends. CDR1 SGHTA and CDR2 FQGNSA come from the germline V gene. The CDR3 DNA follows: TGTGCCAGCAGAAGCGACAAAAACATTCAGTACTTC. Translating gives CASRSDKNIQYF.

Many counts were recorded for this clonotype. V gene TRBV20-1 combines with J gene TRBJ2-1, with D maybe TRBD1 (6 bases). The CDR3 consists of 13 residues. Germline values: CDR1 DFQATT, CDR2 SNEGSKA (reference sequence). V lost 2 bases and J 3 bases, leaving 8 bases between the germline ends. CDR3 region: CSARQGNYNEQFF. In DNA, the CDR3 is TGCAGTGCTAGACAGGGGAACTACAATGAGCAGTTCTTC.

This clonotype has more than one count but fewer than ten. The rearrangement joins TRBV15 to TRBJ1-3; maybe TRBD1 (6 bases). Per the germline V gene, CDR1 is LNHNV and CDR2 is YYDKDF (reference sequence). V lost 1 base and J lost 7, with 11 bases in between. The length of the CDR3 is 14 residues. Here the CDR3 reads CATSRVQGWNTIYF. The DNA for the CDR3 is TGTGCCACCAGCAGAGTACAGGGTTGGAACACCATATATTTT.

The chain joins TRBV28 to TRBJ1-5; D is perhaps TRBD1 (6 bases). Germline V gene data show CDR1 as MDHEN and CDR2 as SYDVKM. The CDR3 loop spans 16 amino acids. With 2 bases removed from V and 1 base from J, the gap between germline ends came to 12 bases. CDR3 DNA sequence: TGTGCCAGCAGTTTACGGGGGCAGGGGAGCAATCAGCCCCAGCATTTT. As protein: CASSLRGQGSNQPQHF. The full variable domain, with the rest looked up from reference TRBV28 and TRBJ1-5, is DVKVTQSSRYLVKRTGEKVFLECVQDMDHENMFWYRQDPGLGLRLIYFSYDVKMKEKGDIPEGYSVSREKKERFSLILESASTNQTSMYLCASSLRGQGSNQPQHFGDGTRLSIL.

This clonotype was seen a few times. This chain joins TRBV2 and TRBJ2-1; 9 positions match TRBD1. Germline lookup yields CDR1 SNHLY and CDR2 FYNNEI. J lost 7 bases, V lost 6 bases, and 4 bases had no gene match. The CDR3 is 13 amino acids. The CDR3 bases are TGTGCCAGCAGGGGACAGGGCTGGAATGAGCAGTTCTTC. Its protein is CASRGQGWNEQFF.

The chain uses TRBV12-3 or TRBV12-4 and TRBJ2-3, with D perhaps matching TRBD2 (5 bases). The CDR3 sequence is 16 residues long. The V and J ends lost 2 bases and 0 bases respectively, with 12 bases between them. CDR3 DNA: TGTGCCAGCAGTTTACCGGTAGGCGGGAGCACAGATACGCAGTATTTT. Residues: CASSLPVGGSTDTQYF.

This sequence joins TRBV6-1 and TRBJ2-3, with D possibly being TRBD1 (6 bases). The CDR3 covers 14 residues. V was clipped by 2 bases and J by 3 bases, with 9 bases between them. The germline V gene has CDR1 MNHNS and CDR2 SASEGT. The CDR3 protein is CASSETGLTDTQYF. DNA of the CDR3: TGTGCCAGCAGTGAAACAGGGTTGACAGATACGCAGTATTTT.

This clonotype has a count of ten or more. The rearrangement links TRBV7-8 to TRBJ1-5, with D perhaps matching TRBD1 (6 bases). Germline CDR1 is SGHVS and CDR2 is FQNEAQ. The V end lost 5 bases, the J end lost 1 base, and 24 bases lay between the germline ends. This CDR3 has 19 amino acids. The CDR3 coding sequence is TGTGCCAGCAGCCCTGAAATACTGAGGACAGAACCGAGCAATCAGCCCCAGCATTTT. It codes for CASSPEILRTEPSNQPQHF. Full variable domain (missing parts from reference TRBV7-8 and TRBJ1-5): GAGVSQSPRYKVAKRGQDVALRCDPISGHVSLFWYQQALGQGPEFLTYFQNEAQLDKSGLPSDRFFAERPEGSVSTLKIQRTQQEDSAVYLCASSPEILRTEPSNQPQHFGDGTRLSIL.

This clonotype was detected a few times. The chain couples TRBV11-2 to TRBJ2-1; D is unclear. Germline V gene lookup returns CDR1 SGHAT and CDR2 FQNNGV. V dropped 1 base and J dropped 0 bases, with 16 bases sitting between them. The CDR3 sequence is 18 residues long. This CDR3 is CASSLGVTHPLSYNEQFF. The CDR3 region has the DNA TGTGCCAGCAGCTTAGGGGTAACTCACCCCCTCTCCTACAATGAGCAGTTCTTC.

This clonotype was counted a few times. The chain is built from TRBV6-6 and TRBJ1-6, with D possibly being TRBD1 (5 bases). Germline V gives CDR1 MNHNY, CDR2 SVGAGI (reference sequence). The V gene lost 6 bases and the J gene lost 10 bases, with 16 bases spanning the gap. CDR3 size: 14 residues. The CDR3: CASSHGQGTSPLHF. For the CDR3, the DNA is TGTGCCAGCAGCCACGGGCAGGGCACCTCACCCCTCCACTTT.

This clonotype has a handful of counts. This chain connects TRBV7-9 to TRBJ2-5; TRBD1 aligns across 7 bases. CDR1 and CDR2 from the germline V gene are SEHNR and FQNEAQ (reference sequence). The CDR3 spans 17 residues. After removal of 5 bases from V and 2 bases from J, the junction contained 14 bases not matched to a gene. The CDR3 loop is CASSATHRGRLQETQYF. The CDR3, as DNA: TGTGCCAGCAGCGCTACACACAGGGGCCGCTTACAAGAGACCCAGTACTTC.

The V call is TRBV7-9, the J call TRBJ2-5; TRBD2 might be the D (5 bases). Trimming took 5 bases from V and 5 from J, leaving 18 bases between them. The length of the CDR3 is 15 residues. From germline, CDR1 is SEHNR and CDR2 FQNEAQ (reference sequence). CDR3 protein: CASSLQSGRGETQYF. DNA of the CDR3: TGTGCCAGCAGCCTTCAGTCGGGTCGAGGGGAGACCCAGTACTTC.

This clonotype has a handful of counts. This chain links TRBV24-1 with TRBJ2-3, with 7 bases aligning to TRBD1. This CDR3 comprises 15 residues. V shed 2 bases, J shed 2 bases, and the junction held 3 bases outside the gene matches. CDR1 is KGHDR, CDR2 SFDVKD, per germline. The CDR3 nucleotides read TGTGCCACCAGTGATTCGACAGGGAACACAGATACGCAGTATTTT. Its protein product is CATSDSTGNTDTQYF.

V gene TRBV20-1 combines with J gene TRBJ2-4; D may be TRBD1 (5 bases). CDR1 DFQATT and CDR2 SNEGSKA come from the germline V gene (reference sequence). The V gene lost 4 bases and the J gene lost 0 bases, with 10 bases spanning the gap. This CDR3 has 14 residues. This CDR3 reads CSANRQLAKNIQYF. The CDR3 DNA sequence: TGCAGTGCTAACAGACAGTTAGCCAAAAACATTCAGTACTTC.

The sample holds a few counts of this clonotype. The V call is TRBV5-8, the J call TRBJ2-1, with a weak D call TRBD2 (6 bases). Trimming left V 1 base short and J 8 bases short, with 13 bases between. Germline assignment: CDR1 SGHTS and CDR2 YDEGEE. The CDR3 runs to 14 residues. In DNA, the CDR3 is TGTGCCAGCAGCTTGTATGGAGGGCACCATGAGCAGTTCTTC. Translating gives CASSLYGGHHEQFF.

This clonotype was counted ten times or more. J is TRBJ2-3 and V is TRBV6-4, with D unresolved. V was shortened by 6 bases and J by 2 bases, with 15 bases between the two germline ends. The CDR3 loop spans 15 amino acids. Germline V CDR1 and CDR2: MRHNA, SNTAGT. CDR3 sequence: CASSHRAGATDTQYF. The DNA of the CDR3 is TGTGCCAGCAGCCATAGAGCCGGTGCCACAGATACGCAGTATTTT.

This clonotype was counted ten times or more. In DNA, the CDR3 is TGTGCCAGCAGCCACCCGGGACAGGGGGCGCGGGAGCAGTACTTC. It is translated as CASSHPGQGAREQYF. The V call is TRBV4-2, the J call TRBJ2-7; 12 bases are a match to TRBD1. Trimming at V came to 3 bases and at J to 7 bases, leaving 7 bases not matched to a gene. CDR1 is LGHNA, CDR2 YNFKEQ, per germline. The CDR3 sequence is 15 residues long.

The CDR3 nucleotides are TGTGCCAGCAGTAGCGGGGTTCTCACTGAGCAGTTCTTC. As protein: CASSSGVLTEQFF. The chain links TRBV27 to TRBJ2-1, with 7 bases lining up with TRBD2. The CDR3 totals 13 residues. V shed 5 bases and J 9 bases; nucleotides not matched to a gene: 7. The germline V gene has CDR1 MNHEY and CDR2 SMNVEV (reference sequence).

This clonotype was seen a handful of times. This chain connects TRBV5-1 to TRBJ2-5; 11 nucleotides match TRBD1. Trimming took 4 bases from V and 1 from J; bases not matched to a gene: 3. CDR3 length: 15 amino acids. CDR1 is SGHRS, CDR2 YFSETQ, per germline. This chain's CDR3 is CASSPGQGVQETQYF. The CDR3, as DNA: TGCGCCAGCAGCCCGGGACAGGGGGTCCAAGAGACCCAGTACTTC. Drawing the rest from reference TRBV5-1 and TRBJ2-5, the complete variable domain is KAGVTQTPRYLIKTRGQQVTLSCSPISGHRSVSWYQQTPGQGLQFLFEYFSETQRNKGNFPGRFSGRQFSNSRSEMNVSTLELGDSALYLCASSPGQGVQETQYFGPGTRLLVL.

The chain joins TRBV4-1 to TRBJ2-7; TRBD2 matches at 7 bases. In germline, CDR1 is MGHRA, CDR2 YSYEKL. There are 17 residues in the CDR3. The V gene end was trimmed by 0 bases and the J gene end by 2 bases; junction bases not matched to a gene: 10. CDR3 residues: CASSQDGGGINPYEQYV. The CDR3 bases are TGCGCCAGCAGCCAAGATGGGGGGGGTATCAACCCCTACGAGCAGTACGTC.

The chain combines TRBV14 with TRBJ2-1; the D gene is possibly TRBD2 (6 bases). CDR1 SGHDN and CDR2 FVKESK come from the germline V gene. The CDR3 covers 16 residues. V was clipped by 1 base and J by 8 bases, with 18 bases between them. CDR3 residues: CASSQVRGARRDEQFF. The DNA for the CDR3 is TGTGCCAGCAGCCAAGTCCGAGGGGCCAGGAGGGATGAGCAGTTCTTC. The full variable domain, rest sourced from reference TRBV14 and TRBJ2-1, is EAGVTQFPSHSVIEKGQTVTLRCDPISGHDNLYWYRRVMGKEIKFLLHFVKESKQDESGMPNNRFLAERTGGTYSTLKVQPAELEDSGVYFCASSQVRGARRDEQFFGPGTRLTVL.

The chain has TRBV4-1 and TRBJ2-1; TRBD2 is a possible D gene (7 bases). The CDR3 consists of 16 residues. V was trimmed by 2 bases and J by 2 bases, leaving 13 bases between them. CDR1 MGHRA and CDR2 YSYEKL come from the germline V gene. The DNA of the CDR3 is TGCGCCAGCAGCCAACAAGGCGGGGGCCCCTACAATGAGCAGTTCTTC. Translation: CASSQQGGGPYNEQFF.

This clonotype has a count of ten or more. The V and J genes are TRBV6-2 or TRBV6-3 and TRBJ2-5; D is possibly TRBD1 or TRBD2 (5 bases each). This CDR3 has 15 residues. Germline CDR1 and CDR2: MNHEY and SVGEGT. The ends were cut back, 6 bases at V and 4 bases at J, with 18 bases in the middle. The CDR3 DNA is TGTGCCAGCAGCACCGGGACCGCCTTTGGAGAGACCCAGTACTTC. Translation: CASSTGTAFGETQYF.

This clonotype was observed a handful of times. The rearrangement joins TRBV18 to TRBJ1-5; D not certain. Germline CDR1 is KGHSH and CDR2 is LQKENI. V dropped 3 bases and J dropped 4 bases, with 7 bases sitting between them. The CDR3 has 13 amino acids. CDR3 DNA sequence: TGTGCCAGCTCACCCGAGGGTAATCAGCCCCAGCATTTT. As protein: CASSPEGNQPQHF. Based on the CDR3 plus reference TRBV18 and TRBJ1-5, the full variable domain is NAGVMQNPRHLVRRRGQEARLRCSPMKGHSHVYWYRQLPEEGLKFMVYLQKENIIDESGMPKERFSAEFPKEGPSILRIQQVVRGDSAAYFCASSPEGNQPQHFGDGTRLSIL.

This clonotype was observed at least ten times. The CDR3 DNA is TGTGCCAGCTCACCACTGGAGGACGAGGAGGTGGAGACCCAGTACTTC. Protein product: CASSPLEDEEVETQYF. The chain employs TRBV18 and TRBJ2-5; TRBD2 might be the D (5 bases). Between the trimmed V and J ends, which lost 1 base and 5 bases, there was a span of 17 bases. This CDR3 has 16 amino acids. The germline V gene encodes CDR1 KGHSH and CDR2 LQKENI.

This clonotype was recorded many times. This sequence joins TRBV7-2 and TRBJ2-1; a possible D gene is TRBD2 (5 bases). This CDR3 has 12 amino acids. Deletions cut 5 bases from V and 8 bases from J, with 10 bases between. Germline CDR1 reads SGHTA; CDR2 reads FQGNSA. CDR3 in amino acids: CASSRTRDEQFF. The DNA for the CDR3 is TGTGCCAGCAGCCGAACTAGGGATGAGCAGTTCTTC.

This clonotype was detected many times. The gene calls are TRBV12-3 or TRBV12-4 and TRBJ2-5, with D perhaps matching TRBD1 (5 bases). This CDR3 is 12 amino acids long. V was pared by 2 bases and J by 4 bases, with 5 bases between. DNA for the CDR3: TGTGCCAGCAGTTTAAGGGGAGAGACCCAGTACTTC. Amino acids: CASSLRGETQYF.

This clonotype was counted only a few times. The CDR3 DNA follows: TGTGCCAGCAGCTTACTAGCGGGGGGGCCAGCAGATACGCAGTATTTT. Protein product: CASSLLAGGPADTQYF. V usage is TRBV7-2 and J usage is TRBJ2-3, with 12 bases matching TRBD2. Germline V gives CDR1 SGHTA, CDR2 FQGNSA. CDR3 length: 16 residues. J lost 4 bases, V lost 2 bases, and 4 bases had no gene match.

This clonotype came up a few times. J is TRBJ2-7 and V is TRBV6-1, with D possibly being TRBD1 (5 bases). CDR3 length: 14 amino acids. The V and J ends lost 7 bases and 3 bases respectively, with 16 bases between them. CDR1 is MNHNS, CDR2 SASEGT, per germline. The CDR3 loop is CASTITSGNYEQYF. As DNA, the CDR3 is TGTGCCAGCACCATCACGTCAGGGAACTACGAGCAGTACTTC.

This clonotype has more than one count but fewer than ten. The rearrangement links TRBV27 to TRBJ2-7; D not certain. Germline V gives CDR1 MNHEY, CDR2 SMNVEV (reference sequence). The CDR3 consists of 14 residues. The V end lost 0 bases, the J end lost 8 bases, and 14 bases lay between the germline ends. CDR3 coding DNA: TGTGCCAGCAGTTTATCTGGGGTTGCCGCGAAGCAGTACTTC. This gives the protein CASSLSGVAAKQYF.

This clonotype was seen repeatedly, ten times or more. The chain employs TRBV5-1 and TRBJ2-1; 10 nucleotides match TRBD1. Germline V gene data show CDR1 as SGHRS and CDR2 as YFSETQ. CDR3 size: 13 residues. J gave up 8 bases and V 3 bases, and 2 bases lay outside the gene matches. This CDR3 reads CASSYGQGDEQFF. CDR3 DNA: TGCGCCAGCAGCTATGGACAGGGGGATGAGCAGTTCTTC.